Given below is one TCR beta chain in context. Germline CDR1 reads SGHDN; CDR2 reads FVKESK. V trimming: 5 bases; J trimming: 7 bases; junction bases outside the gene matches: 4. The CDR3 has 13 residues. The sample comes from a study of blood T cell repertoires in COVID-19. This table comes from immunoSEQ multiplex PCR, and its TCRdb copy is limited to in-frame clones, with some not included. The data hold fewer than 450,000 clones, with about 90% observed a single time. This TCR derives from a woman aged 45-60 years with COVID-19, enrolled during active disease. The sample comprised peripheral blood. This chain joins TRBV14 and TRBJ2-1; TRBD1 agrees at 8 bases. The CDR3 sequence is CASSEGQGNEQFF. The CDR3 DNA follows: TGTGCCAGCAGCGAAGGACAGGGAAATGAGCAGTTCTTC.